Listed here are 30 T cell receptor beta chains from one sample, sequenced in a study of blood T cell repertoires in COVID-19. Assay: immunoSEQ multiplex PCR; the TCRdb copy retains only in-frame clones and omits some. The sample lists 200,000 to 300,000 clones, about nine tenths occurring once. The sequencing input was peripheral blood. Receptors originate from a man under 40 with COVID-19, enrolled during active disease.

The genes are TRBV19 and TRBJ1-3, with D maybe TRBD1 (6 bases). This CDR3 region has 15 residues. The germline V gene encodes CDR1 LNHDA and CDR2 SQIVND (reference sequence). The ends were cut back, 6 bases at V and 1 base at J, with 13 bases in the middle. This CDR3 reads CASSRAGVSGNTIYF. The CDR3 DNA reads TGTGCCAGTAGCCGAGCAGGGGTTTCTGGAAACACCATATATTTT.

This chain links TRBV16 with TRBJ1-2; D might be TRBD1 (5 bases). V gave up 4 bases and J gave up 2 bases, with 11 bases separating them. The CDR3 is 14 residues long. The V gene's germline CDR1 is KGHSY and CDR2 FQNENV. CDR3 region: CASSPWEGNYGYTF. The CDR3 DNA sequence: TGTGCCAGCAGCCCCTGGGAGGGGAACTATGGCTACACCTTC. The variable domain in full, with the rest retrieved from reference TRBV16 and TRBJ1-2, is GEEVAQTPKHLVRGEGQKAKLYCAPIKGHSYVFWYQQVLKNEFKFLISFQNENVFDETGMPKERFSAKCLPNSPCSLEIQATKLEDSAVYFCASSPWEGNYGYTFGSGTRLTVV.

The chain combines TRBV3-1 (or the pseudogene TRBV3-2) with TRBJ2-1; TRBD1 might be the D (6 bases). CDR1 is LGHDT and CDR2 is YNNKEL in the germline V gene (reference sequence). This CDR3 spans 15 amino acids. Trimming took 1 base from V and 4 from J, leaving 11 bases between them. CDR3 nucleotide sequence: TGTGCCAGCAGCCAAGGACAGGCCCAATACAATGAGCAGTTCTTC. Amino acids: CASSQGQAQYNEQFF.

This chain uses TRBV27 with TRBJ2-5; 8 bases are shared with TRBD1. The CDR3 has 14 amino acids. Germline V gene data show CDR1 as MNHEY and CDR2 as SMNVEV (reference sequence). V gave up 8 bases and J gave up 2 bases; unmatched junction bases: 7. CDR3 in DNA: TGTGCCAGCTGCCGACAGGGGCTACAAGAGACCCAGTACTTC. This gives the protein CASCRQGLQETQYF.

The chain carries TRBV24-1 and TRBJ2-7, with D possibly matching TRBD1 (6 bases). Deletions cut 5 bases from V and 5 bases from J, with 15 bases between. The germline V gene encodes CDR1 KGHDR and CDR2 SFDVKD. The CDR3 is 14 residues long. CDR3 DNA: TGTGCCACCAGTGGGGGCAGGGGTGCCCACGAGCAGTACTTC. It codes for CATSGGRGAHEQYF.

This rearrangement joins TRBV7-2 to TRBJ2-2; maybe TRBD2 (5 bases). The CDR3 contains 14 residues. Germline V gene lookup returns CDR1 SGHTA and CDR2 FQGNSA. V was trimmed by 5 bases and J by 5 bases, leaving 12 bases between them. CDR3 DNA: TGTGCCAGCAGCCCCCGGTTAGCGACCGGGGAGCTGTTTTTT. It yields the protein CASSPRLATGELFF.

The chain carries TRBV9 and TRBJ2-7; possibly TRBD1 for D (6 bases). V was clipped by 4 bases and J by 0 bases, with 11 bases between them. This CDR3 is 14 amino acids long. Germline CDR1 reads SGDLS; CDR2 reads YYNGEE. In nucleotides, the CDR3 is TGTGCCAGCAGCAACCGGGACACCTCCTACGAGCAGTACTTC. It encodes CASSNRDTSYEQYF.

The chain couples TRBV5-1 to TRBJ2-2; 15 bases line up with TRBD2. The germline CDR1 and CDR2 sequences are SGHRS and YFSETQ. The CDR3 consists of 19 residues. The ends lost 4 bases at V and 4 bases at J; junction bases unmatched: 11. In DNA form, the CDR3 reads TGCGCCAGCAGCCTCAAAGGACTAGCGGGGGGGACAGTCACCGGGGAGCTGTTTTTT. This sequence encodes CASSLKGLAGGTVTGELFF.

For the CDR3, the DNA is TGTGCCAGCAGCCTAGGCCCAGTTAACTATGGCTACACCTTC. Amino acids: CASSLGPVNYGYTF. The V call is TRBV11-2, the J call TRBJ1-2; no clear D gene. The CDR3 extends over 14 amino acids. Trimming left V 5 bases short and J 1 base short, with 11 bases between. Germline values: CDR1 SGHAT, CDR2 FQNNGV.

This chain connects TRBV15 to TRBJ1-2, with TRBD1 identical over 10 bases. Germline CDR1 LNHNV, CDR2 YYDKDF (reference sequence). The CDR3 length is 13 residues. J lost 8 bases, V lost 3 bases, and 3 bases had no gene match. CDR3 bases: TGTGCCACCAGCAGGGAGGGACAGGGGGGCTACACCTTC. This gives the protein CATSREGQGGYTF.

The chain links TRBV10-3 to TRBJ2-5, with 7 bases aligning to TRBD1. The CDR3 runs to 13 residues. Trimming took 10 bases from V and 2 from J; bases not matched to a gene: 7. Per the germline V gene, CDR1 is ENHRY and CDR2 is SYGVKD. The CDR3 DNA sequence: TGTGCCAGCCAGGACAGGATACAAGAGACCCAGTACTTC. Residues: CASQDRIQETQYF.

V usage is TRBV11-2 and J usage is TRBJ2-1, with 7 bases that match TRBD1. The CDR3 has 13 amino acids. The V gene's germline CDR1 is SGHAT and CDR2 FQNNGV. V trimming: 8 bases; J trimming: 2 bases; junction bases outside the gene matches: 3. CDR3 coding DNA: TGTGCCAGCGAAGGGGGCCCCTACAATGAGCAGTTCTTC. Encoded protein: CASEGGPYNEQFF.

The chain is built from TRBV30 and TRBJ1-1; 7 nucleotides match TRBD1. Germline V gene sequence: CDR1 GTSNPN, CDR2 SVGIG (reference sequence). The CDR3 spans 13 residues. V shed 6 bases and J 3 bases; nucleotides not matched to a gene: 7. In DNA, the CDR3 is TGTGCCTGCCAACAGGGGCCGCACACTGAAGCTTTCTTT. Translated: CACQQGPHTEAFF. Combining the CDR3 with reference TRBV30 and TRBJ1-1 gives the whole variable domain SQTIHQWPATLVQPVGSPLSLECTVEGTSNPNLYWYRQAAGRGLQLLFYSVGIGQISSEVPQNLSASRPQDRQFILSSKKLLLSDSGFYLCACQQGPHTEAFFGQGTRLTVV.

The chain carries TRBV6-5 and TRBJ1-2, with a weak D call TRBD1 (6 bases). The CDR3 is 14 amino acids. V lost 10 bases and J 6 bases, leaving 21 bases between the germline ends. CDR1 is MNHEY, CDR2 SVGAGI, per germline. This CDR3 reads CAIGGGNFPDGYTF. Here the CDR3 DNA reads TGTGCCATAGGGGGAGGGAATTTCCCGGATGGCTACACCTTC.

The chain couples TRBV7-3 to TRBJ2-3; 7 bases fit TRBD2. After removal of 5 bases from V and 1 base from J, the junction contained 9 bases not matched to a gene. The CDR3 totals 16 residues. From germline, CDR1 is SGHTA and CDR2 FQGTGA. The CDR3 bases are TGTGCCAGCAGCCTAAAAACTAGCGACCGCACAGATACGCAGTATTTT. As protein: CASSLKTSDRTDTQYF.

V is TRBV5-4 and J is TRBJ1-4, with unresolved D. CDR3 size: 13 residues. With 4 bases removed from V and 8 bases from J, the gap between germline ends came to 12 bases. CDR1 and CDR2 (germline): SGHNT, YYREEE (reference sequence). CDR3 coding DNA: TGTGCCAGCAGCGAAAGAGGGAAGGAAAAACTGTTTTTT. Its protein is CASSERGKEKLFF. The whole variable domain, filled in from reference TRBV5-4 and TRBJ1-4, reads ETGVTQSPTHLIKTRGQQVTLRCSSQSGHNTVSWYQQALGQGPQFIFQYYREEENGRGNFPPRFSGLQFPNYSSELNVNALELDDSALYLCASSERGKEKLFFGSGTQLSVL.

This chain uses TRBV5-1 with TRBJ1-1; 8 positions agree with TRBD1. The CDR3 extends over 13 amino acids. V shed 2 bases and J 5 bases; nucleotides not matched to a gene: 2. CDR1 SGHRS and CDR2 YFSETQ come from the germline V gene. CDR3 coding DNA: TGCGCCAGCAGCTTCAGGGGGCGGACTGAAGCTTTCTTT. Residues: CASSFRGRTEAFF.

V usage is TRBV6-5 and J usage is TRBJ2-5; 9 bases are shared with TRBD1. With 2 bases clipped from V and 5 bases from J, the junction kept 6 bases outside the gene matches. CDR1 and CDR2 (germline): MNHEY, SVGAGI. This CDR3 region has 15 residues. CDR3 protein: CASSYGTGSLETQYF. The CDR3, as DNA: TGTGCCAGCAGTTACGGGACAGGGTCTCTTGAGACCCAGTACTTC.

The gene calls are TRBV6-5 and TRBJ2-3; D not resolved. CDR1 MNHEY and CDR2 SVGAGI come from the germline V gene. The V end was cut by 2 bases, the J end by 3 bases, with 6 bases between. The CDR3 is 13 residues long. The CDR3: CASSYAVTDTQYF. The CDR3 region has the DNA TGTGCCAGCAGTTACGCAGTTACAGATACGCAGTATTTT.

A remark on this clone: Distinct nucleotide sequences in the sample also encode this CDR3. This chain uses TRBV12-3 or TRBV12-4 with TRBJ1-5; D unclear. The CDR3 spans 12 residues. V lost 3 bases to trimming and J lost 6 bases, with 6 bases between them. CDR3 nucleotide sequence: TGTGCCAGCAGTTTGGCGGGTCAGCCCCAGCATTTT. This sequence encodes CASSLAGQPQHF.

The rearrangement joins TRBV6-5 to TRBJ2-7; the D gene is possibly TRBD2 (6 bases). Germline loops: CDR1 MNHEY, CDR2 SVGAGI. V gave up 9 bases and J gave up 1 base, with 16 bases separating them. CDR3 length equals 14 residues. CDR3 bases: TGTGCCAGTCGGAGGGGCCACCGATCCTACGAGCAGTACTTC. The encoded protein is CASRRGHRSYEQYF.

The rearrangement joins TRBV5-5 to TRBJ2-2, with 10 bases aligning to TRBD1. The germline V gene has CDR1 SGHKS and CDR2 YYEKEE (reference sequence). The V and J ends lost 2 bases and 7 bases, in that order; junction bases with no gene match: 8. The CDR3 totals 16 residues. The CDR3 nucleotides read TGTGCCAGCAGCTTAGGGACAGGGGCGGTGATCGGGGAGCTGTTTTTT. Its protein product is CASSLGTGAVIGELFF. Combining the CDR3 with reference TRBV5-5 and TRBJ2-2 gives the whole variable domain DAGVTQSPTHLIKTRGQQVTLRCSPISGHKSVSWYQQVLGQGPQFIFQYYEKEERGRGNFPDRFSARQFPNYSSELNVNALLLGDSALYLCASSLGTGAVIGELFFGEGSRLTVL.

This clone has only one observation. This chain connects TRBV19 to TRBJ1-5, with D possibly being TRBD1 (5 bases). Germline assignment: CDR1 LNHDA and CDR2 SQIVND (reference sequence). V gave up 9 bases and J gave up 1 base, with 13 bases separating them. There are 14 residues in the CDR3. The chain's CDR3 is CASQTVPSNQPQHF. The CDR3 DNA is TGTGCCAGCCAGACAGTGCCCAGCAATCAGCCCCAGCATTTT.

The rearrangement joins TRBV12-5 to TRBJ1-5; 10 bases are shared with TRBD1. The CDR3 consists of 21 residues. The germline gives CDR1 LGHNT, CDR2 FRNRAP. Trimming cost V 0 bases and J 3 bases; bases outside gene matches: 17. The CDR3 DNA sequence: TGTGCTAGTGGTTTGGTACCCCTGGGACAGGGGATACCAAAGATCAATCAGCCCCAGCATTTT. Its translation is CASGLVPLGQGIPKINQPQHF.

This chain joins TRBV28 and TRBJ2-7; D possibly corresponds to TRBD1 (6 bases). This CDR3 is built from 14 residues. The germline CDR1 and CDR2 sequences are MDHEN and SYDVKM. V was shortened by 3 bases and J by 5 bases, with 14 bases between the two germline ends. The DNA for the CDR3 is TGTGCCAGCAGTTTCCCTGGGGGCAGGGACGAGCAGTACTTC. Encoded protein: CASSFPGGRDEQYF.

The rearrangement links TRBV2 to TRBJ1-5; unclear D gene. V lost 5 bases, J lost 9 bases, and 11 bases lay in between. Germline V gene data show CDR1 as SNHLY and CDR2 as FYNNEI. The CDR3 has 12 residues. Here the CDR3 DNA reads TGTGCCAGCAGTACACGGGTAGGGCCCCAGCATTTT. This codes for CASSTRVGPQHF.

J is TRBJ1-2 and V is TRBV6-5; 9 positions match TRBD1. Germline V lookup: CDR1 MNHEY, CDR2 SVGAGI. The CDR3 has 14 residues. Unmatched junction bases numbered 3, after V lost 4 bases and J lost 3 bases. The CDR3 DNA reads TGTGCCAGCAGTTCGAGGGACAGGGACTATGGCTACACCTTC. Translated: CASSSRDRDYGYTF.

The chain recombines TRBV6-5 with TRBJ2-5, with D maybe TRBD1 (5 bases). Germline V gene lookup returns CDR1 MNHEY and CDR2 SVGAGI. The CDR3 is 12 amino acids. Trimming left V 6 bases short and J 2 bases short, with 7 bases between. The CDR3 spells CASSRDQETQYF. The DNA of the CDR3 is TGTGCCAGCAGCAGGGATCAAGAGACCCAGTACTTC.

The gene calls are TRBV3-1 (or the pseudogene TRBV3-2) and TRBJ1-5; D might be TRBD1 (5 bases). The germline gives CDR1 LGHDT, CDR2 YNNKEL (reference sequence). Trimming took off 0 bases at V and 11 bases at J, with 11 bases between the two ends. This CDR3 comprises 13 residues. CDR3 sequence reads: CASSQDNWGAQHF. DNA of the CDR3: TGTGCCAGCAGCCAAGATAATTGGGGGGCCCAGCATTTT.

This clone was counted only a few times. The rearrangement links TRBV19 to TRBJ2-7; no definite D call. V was cut by 6 bases and J by 0 bases, with 6 bases left in between. CDR1 and CDR2 from the germline V gene are LNHDA and SQIVND (reference sequence). The CDR3 is made up of 12 amino acids. CDR3 nucleotide sequence: TGTGCCAGTAGGGGCCGCTCCTACGAGCAGTACTTC. This encodes CASRGRSYEQYF.